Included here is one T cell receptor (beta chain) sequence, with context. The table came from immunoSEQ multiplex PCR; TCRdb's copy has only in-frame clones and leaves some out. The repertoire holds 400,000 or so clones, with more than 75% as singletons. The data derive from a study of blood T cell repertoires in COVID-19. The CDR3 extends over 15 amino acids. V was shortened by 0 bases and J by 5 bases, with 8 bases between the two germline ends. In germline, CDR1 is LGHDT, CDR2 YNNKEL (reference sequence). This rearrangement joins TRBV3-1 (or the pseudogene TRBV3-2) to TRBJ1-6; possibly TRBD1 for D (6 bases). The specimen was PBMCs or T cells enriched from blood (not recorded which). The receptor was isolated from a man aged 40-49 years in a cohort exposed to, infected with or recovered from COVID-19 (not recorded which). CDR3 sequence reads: CASSQEDRDNSPLHF. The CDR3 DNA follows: TGTGCCAGCAGCCAAGAGGACAGAGATAATTCACCCCTCCACTTT.